The 11 T cell receptor beta chains in this list originate from one sample, sequenced in a study of PD-1 blockade in classical Hodgkin lymphoma. Patients all relapsed after autologous stem cell transplantation, and there was variation in brentuximab vedotin exposure. Out of thawed PBMCs, magnetic negative selection purified CD4+ T cells. Data came from immunoSEQ multiplex PCR; TCRdb stores just in-frame clones and leaves some out. Of 27,000 or so clones listed, over 60% are singletons. The sample consisted of CD4+ T cells from blood, taken at baseline. Receptor source: a human donor with classical Hodgkin lymphoma.

The chain uses TRBV5-1 and TRBJ1-2, with TRBD1 identical over 7 bases. Germline loops: CDR1 SGHRS, CDR2 YFSETQ. Germline trimming cut 4 bases from V and 4 bases from J; bases unmatched to any gene: 1. This CDR3 spans 12 amino acids. The CDR3 DNA reads TGCGCCAGCAGCCCAGGGGGCTATGGCTACACCTTC. This translates into CASSPGGYGYTF.

This chain links TRBV19 with TRBJ1-2; D not certain. The CDR3 runs 11 residues. CDR1 is LNHDA and CDR2 is SQIVND in the germline V gene (reference sequence). Trimming removed 6 bases from V and 3 bases from J, with 5 bases in between. The CDR3, as DNA: TGTGCCAGTAGGGGATACTATGGCTACACCTTC. This codes for CASRGYYGYTF.

In nucleotides, the CDR3 is TGTGCCAGCAGCTCGGGAGGGGACACTGAAGCTTTCTTT. This translates into CASSSGGDTEAFF. The chain has TRBV7-9 and TRBJ1-1; perhaps TRBD1 as D (5 bases). This CDR3 has 13 amino acids. The V gene lost 4 bases and the J gene lost 3 bases, with 9 bases spanning the gap. Germline-derived CDR1 and CDR2 are SEHNR and FQNEAQ (reference sequence). The whole variable domain, remainder taken from reference TRBV7-9 and TRBJ1-1, is DTGVSQNPRHKITKRGQNVTFRCDPISEHNRLYWYRQTLGQGPEFLTYFQNEAQLEKSRLLSDRFSAERPKGSFSTLEIQRTEQGDSAMYLCASSSGGDTEAFFGQGTRLTVV.

The CDR3 region is CASSRWEENTEAFF. In DNA form, the CDR3 reads TGTGCCAGCAGTCGGTGGGAGGAGAACACTGAAGCTTTCTTT. The J gene is TRBJ1-1, the V gene TRBV6-1; no firm D call. Germline V gives CDR1 MNHNS, CDR2 SASEGT. V lost 5 bases to trimming and J lost 1 base, with 11 bases between them. The CDR3 length is 14 residues.

The chain links TRBV19 to TRBJ2-6; D gene ambiguous. Germline lookup yields CDR1 LNHDA and CDR2 SQIVND (reference sequence). The CDR3 contains 14 residues. With 5 bases removed from V and 4 bases from J, the gap between germline ends came to 9 bases. The CDR3 loop is CASSWSQGANVLTF. In DNA, the CDR3 is TGTGCCAGTAGTTGGAGTCAAGGGGCCAACGTCCTGACTTTC.

The rearrangement joins TRBV7-2 to TRBJ2-7, with TRBD1 matching over 7 bases. V lost 3 bases to trimming and J lost 3 bases; unmatched junction nucleotides: 8. CDR1 is SGHTA and CDR2 is FQGNSA in the germline V gene. This CDR3 is built from 15 residues. The CDR3 bases are TGTGCCAGCAGCTTTCTTCAGGGGGACAACTACGAGCAGTACTTC. It codes for CASSFLQGDNYEQYF.

This rearrangement joins TRBV19 to TRBJ2-3; 12 bases agree with TRBD1. The length of the CDR3 is 14 residues. J was trimmed by 2 bases and V by 8 bases; bases with no gene match: 2. The germline gives CDR1 LNHDA, CDR2 SQIVND (reference sequence). CDR3 bases: TGTGCCAGTGCGGGACAGGGGGCCACAGATACGCAGTATTTT. As protein: CASAGQGATDTQYF.

The rearrangement joins TRBV13 to TRBJ2-7; 8 bases match TRBD2. The CDR3 consists of 15 residues. V dropped 6 bases and J dropped 7; count of bases not matched to a gene: 14. Per germline, CDR1 PRHDT and CDR2 FYEKMQ (reference sequence). The CDR3 is CASRARVGGAREQYF. CDR3 bases: TGTGCCAGCAGGGCCCGAGTCGGGGGGGCCAGGGAGCAGTACTTC.

The V call is TRBV9, the J call TRBJ2-5; 16 nucleotides align to TRBD2. Germline lookup yields CDR1 SGDLS and CDR2 YYNGEE. CDR3 length: 18 amino acids. The V and J ends lost 0 bases and 5 bases, in that order; junction bases with no gene match: 7. CDR3 sequence: CASSVAGTSGGAEETQYF. CDR3 bases: TGTGCCAGCAGCGTAGCCGGGACTAGCGGGGGGGCCGAGGAGACCCAGTACTTC.

The rearrangement uses TRBV10-2 and TRBJ2-3, with D possibly being TRBD1 (6 bases). The CDR3 is made up of 14 amino acids. Germline V gives CDR1 WSHSY, CDR2 SAAADI. Trimming pared 6 bases from V and 8 bases from J, leaving 18 bases between. CDR3 DNA sequence: TGCGCCAGCAGAGAAACAGGGACATCTAGTACGCAGTATTTT. It encodes CASRETGTSSTQYF.

The rearrangement joins TRBV30 to TRBJ1-5, with D unresolved. The CDR3 loop spans 17 amino acids. Germline CDR1 GTSNPN, CDR2 SVGIG (reference sequence). The V end was cut by 0 bases, the J end by 5 bases, with 20 bases between. The CDR3: CAWSVFVVTGGHQPQHF. CDR3 DNA sequence: TGTGCCTGGAGTGTGTTTGTAGTCACTGGCGGGCATCAGCCCCAGCATTTT.